Listed below are T cell receptor beta chains from one sample, sequenced in a study of T cell repertoires in cytomegalovirus infection. Each CDR3 protein is one row after TCRdb ran MiXCR on the reads. Among about 230,000 distinct CDR3 sequences listed, approximately 22% were seen once. The sequencing input was CD8+ T cells from PBMCs. Source of these receptors: a human donor in good health (CMV status not recorded). Some clones in this sample may be carry-over from other donors' samples. CDR3s include the opening cysteine and the closing phenylalanine or tryptophan. The order of the fields is clone size, V gene, J gene, D gene, CDR3 DNA, CDR3 protein. D genes are given only for firm matches. Size is stated for part of the rows, as once, few or many counts, or as a class when the clone is expanded.

clone_size: few; v_call: TRBV7-2; j_call: TRBJ2-3; d_call: TRBD2; cdr3_nt: TGTGCCAGCAGCTTAGCGGGCCTAGCGGGGAACACAGATACGCAGTATTTT; cdr3_aa: CASSLAGLAGNTDTQYF
clone_size: few; v_call: TRBV19; j_call: TRBJ2-1; d_call: .; cdr3_nt: TGTGCCAGTAGTAGGGACAACTACAATGAGCAGTTCTTC; cdr3_aa: CASSRDNYNEQFF
clone_size: many; v_call: TRBV19; j_call: TRBJ1-1; d_call: .; cdr3_nt: TGTGCCAGCCATCAAGAAGGGAAAACTGAAGCTTTCTTT; cdr3_aa: CASHQEGKTEAFF
clone_size: .; v_call: TRBV2; j_call: TRBJ1-2; d_call: .; cdr3_nt: TGTGCCAGCAAGACCAATGCCGGCTACACCTTC; cdr3_aa: CASKTNAGYTF
clone_size: .; v_call: TRBV19; j_call: TRBJ1-5; d_call: .; cdr3_nt: TGTGCCAGCACCCACCCCTATTTGAGCAATCAGCCCCAGCATTTT; cdr3_aa: CASTHPYLSNQPQHF
clone_size: .; v_call: TRBV6-5; j_call: TRBJ2-7; d_call: .; cdr3_nt: TGTGCCAGTACCCCAGACGTTGGGACCTACGAGCAGTACTTC; cdr3_aa: CASTPDVGTYEQYF
clone_size: many; v_call: TRBV28; j_call: TRBJ2-7; d_call: TRBD1; cdr3_nt: TGTGCCAGCAGTCCTCACAGGGGGAACTACGAGCAGTACTTC; cdr3_aa: CASSPHRGNYEQYF
clone_size: .; v_call: TRBV2; j_call: TRBJ1-2; d_call: TRBD1; cdr3_nt: TGTGCCAGTCTTCCCGGGGACAGCGTTAACTATGGCTACACCTTC; cdr3_aa: CASLPGDSVNYGYTF
clone_size: many; v_call: TRBV7-9; j_call: TRBJ2-7; d_call: .; cdr3_nt: TGTGCCAGCAGCTTAGCCCCTCACGAGCAGTACTTC; cdr3_aa: CASSLAPHEQYF
clone_size: .; v_call: TRBV28; j_call: TRBJ2-7; d_call: .; cdr3_nt: TGTGCCAGCACCCCGGTCGGGTTCATCGAGCAGTACTTC; cdr3_aa: CASTPVGFIEQYF
clone_size: .; v_call: TRBV7-6; j_call: TRBJ2-2; d_call: .; cdr3_nt: TGTGCCAGCAGCTCCCCCGGACGGACTTCGAACACCGGGGAGCTGTTTTTT; cdr3_aa: CASSSPGRTSNTGELFF
clone_size: .; v_call: TRBV30; j_call: TRBJ2-1; d_call: TRBD1; cdr3_nt: TGTGCCTGGAGTGGGGACAGGGGGTACAATGAGCAGTTCTTC; cdr3_aa: CAWSGDRGYNEQFF
clone_size: many; v_call: TRBV7-6; j_call: TRBJ1-1; d_call: .; cdr3_nt: TGTGCCAGCAGCTTAGTGGGTTGGGAAAAAGCTTTCTTT; cdr3_aa: CASSLVGWEKAFF
clone_size: .; v_call: TRBV7-9; j_call: TRBJ1-4; d_call: .; cdr3_nt: TGTGCCAGCAGCTTACTGGAGGGGAGGGTTGATGAAAAACTGTTTTTT; cdr3_aa: CASSLLEGRVDEKLFF
clone_size: few; v_call: TRBV4-1; j_call: TRBJ2-1; d_call: .; cdr3_nt: TGCGCCAGCAGCCAAGAGTGGGATGAGCAGTTCTTC; cdr3_aa: CASSQEWDEQFF
clone_size: .; v_call: TRBV7-3; j_call: TRBJ1-1; d_call: .; cdr3_nt: TGTGCCAGCAGCCCCTCCACTGAAGCTTTCTTT; cdr3_aa: CASSPSTEAFF
clone_size: few; v_call: TRBV9; j_call: TRBJ2-4; d_call: .; cdr3_nt: TGTGCCAGCAGCGCGAGAGAGGGAGACACGCGATCCATTCAGTACTTC; cdr3_aa: CASSAREGDTRSIQYF
clone_size: .; v_call: TRBV7-2; j_call: TRBJ1-1; d_call: .; cdr3_nt: TGTGCCAGCAGTCAAGGGGGAGGTTGGACTGAAGCTTTCTTT; cdr3_aa: CASSQGGGWTEAFF
clone_size: few; v_call: TRBV4-2; j_call: TRBJ2-1; d_call: .; cdr3_nt: TGTGCCAGCAGCCAAGACCCCTTGAGTGACAATGAGCAGTTCTTC; cdr3_aa: CASSQDPLSDNEQFF
clone_size: .; v_call: TRBV29-1; j_call: TRBJ2-1; d_call: TRBD2; cdr3_nt: TGCAGCGTGGACGCCGGGACTACCTACAATGAGCAGTTCTTC; cdr3_aa: CSVDAGTTYNEQFF
clone_size: many; v_call: TRBV7-2; j_call: TRBJ2-1; d_call: TRBD2; cdr3_nt: TGTGCCAGCAGCTTAGCTAGCGGGAACAATGAGCAGTTCTTC; cdr3_aa: CASSLASGNNEQFF
clone_size: few; v_call: TRBV6-6; j_call: TRBJ1-5; d_call: .; cdr3_nt: TGTGCCAGCAGACCCTCCCCGGGCAGGGGTTCAACCCACATCAGCAATCAGCCCCAGCATTTT; cdr3_aa: CASRPSPGRGSTHISNQPQHF
clone_size: .; v_call: TRBV11-2; j_call: TRBJ2-2; d_call: .; cdr3_nt: TGTGCCAGCGATGGGTATGGCACCGGGGAGCTGTTTTTT; cdr3_aa: CASDGYGTGELFF
clone_size: few; v_call: TRBV6-5; j_call: TRBJ1-3; d_call: TRBD1; cdr3_nt: TGTGCCAGCAGTTATTCGACAGGGGTCTCTGGAAACACCATATATTTT; cdr3_aa: CASSYSTGVSGNTIYF
clone_size: .; v_call: TRBV7-2; j_call: TRBJ2-1; d_call: TRBD2; cdr3_nt: TGTGCCAGCAGCCTTCGCGGGGGGGCTAGTAATGAGCAGTTCTTC; cdr3_aa: CASSLRGGASNEQFF
clone_size: few; v_call: TRBV5-5; j_call: TRBJ2-4; d_call: .; cdr3_nt: TGTGCCAGCAGCGGAGGGGAAAACATTCAGTACTTC; cdr3_aa: CASSGGENIQYF
clone_size: few; v_call: TRBV28; j_call: TRBJ2-1; d_call: TRBD2; cdr3_nt: TGTGCCAGCAGTTTTCCCCCCCCAGGGAGGGCCAATGAGCAGTTCTTC; cdr3_aa: CASSFPPPGRANEQFF
clone_size: few; v_call: TRBV7-9; j_call: TRBJ2-7; d_call: .; cdr3_nt: TGTGCCAGCAGCCCAGGGTTCGAGCAGTACTTC; cdr3_aa: CASSPGFEQYF
clone_size: many; v_call: TRBV28; j_call: TRBJ2-5; d_call: TRBD2; cdr3_nt: TGTGCCAGCAGTTCCCCGACTAGCGAGGAGACCCAGTACTTC; cdr3_aa: CASSSPTSEETQYF
clone_size: few; v_call: TRBV19; j_call: TRBJ2-1; d_call: .; cdr3_nt: TGTGCCAGTAGTATTTACGGCAGCGAGCAGTTCTTC; cdr3_aa: CASSIYGSEQFF
clone_size: .; v_call: TRBV7-9; j_call: TRBJ2-3; d_call: TRBD2; cdr3_nt: TGTGCCAGCAGCTCTAGCGGGGGGACTCACACAGATACGCAGTATTTT; cdr3_aa: CASSSSGGTHTDTQYF
clone_size: .; v_call: TRBV3-1; j_call: TRBJ2-5; d_call: .; cdr3_nt: TGTGCCAGCAGCCAAGATACCGACTACCCTTTGAGGGCCCAGTACTTC; cdr3_aa: CASSQDTDYPLRAQYF
clone_size: .; v_call: TRBV6-2/TRBV6-3; j_call: TRBJ2-1; d_call: .; cdr3_nt: TGTGCCAGCAGCCACGAAGGGGGGGGGATATACAATGAGCAGTTCTTC; cdr3_aa: CASSHEGGGIYNEQFF
clone_size: few; v_call: TRBV6-2/TRBV6-3; j_call: TRBJ2-7; d_call: TRBD2; cdr3_nt: TGTGCCAGCAGCGGGGAGGGCTTCTCCTACGAGCAGTACTTC; cdr3_aa: CASSGEGFSYEQYF
clone_size: .; v_call: TRBV20-1; j_call: TRBJ1-2; d_call: TRBD1; cdr3_nt: TGCAGTGCGGACCACAGGGGAAACTATGGCTACACCTTC; cdr3_aa: CSADHRGNYGYTF
clone_size: .; v_call: TRBV20-1; j_call: TRBJ2-6; d_call: .; cdr3_nt: TGCAGTGCTAGAGTCCGGATAGACAGGACAAGCTCTGGGGCCAACGTCCTGACTTTC; cdr3_aa: CSARVRIDRTSSGANVLTF
clone_size: few; v_call: TRBV20-1; j_call: TRBJ1-2; d_call: .; cdr3_nt: TGCAGTGCCCCTGGGAAGGGACTTCTTTACACCTTC; cdr3_aa: CSAPGKGLLYTF
clone_size: .; v_call: TRBV6-6; j_call: TRBJ2-7; d_call: .; cdr3_nt: TGTGCCAGCAGGGGTTGGGGGGAAGGCGACGAGCAGTACTTC; cdr3_aa: CASRGWGEGDEQYF
clone_size: medium-sized; v_call: TRBV6-2/TRBV6-3; j_call: TRBJ2-7; d_call: .; cdr3_nt: TGTGCCAGCAGTTACTTTGGGGGGACCTACGAGCAGTACTTC; cdr3_aa: CASSYFGGTYEQYF
clone_size: many; v_call: TRBV29-1; j_call: TRBJ2-1; d_call: TRBD2; cdr3_nt: TGCAGCGTTGACGTTTGGGTGGCTAGCGGGAACAGCTCCTACAATGAGCAGTTCTTC; cdr3_aa: CSVDVWVASGNSSYNEQFF
clone_size: .; v_call: TRBV6-2/TRBV6-3; j_call: TRBJ2-1; d_call: .; cdr3_nt: TGTGCCAGCAGTCCCCGGCCCAAACCGGGCTCCTACAATGAGCAGTTCTTC; cdr3_aa: CASSPRPKPGSYNEQFF
clone_size: many; v_call: TRBV7-8; j_call: TRBJ1-5; d_call: .; cdr3_nt: TGTGCCAGCAGCTTAGCGTTGGTTGATAGCAATCAGCCCCAGCATTTT; cdr3_aa: CASSLALVDSNQPQHF
clone_size: few; v_call: TRBV28; j_call: TRBJ1-1; d_call: TRBD1; cdr3_nt: TGTGCCAGCAGTTTCACTGTGACAGGGGGGAGAACTGAAGCTTTCTTT; cdr3_aa: CASSFTVTGGRTEAFF
clone_size: many; v_call: TRBV7-2; j_call: TRBJ2-7; d_call: .; cdr3_nt: TGTGCCAGCAGCTGGGGGCCAATCGAGCAGTACTTC; cdr3_aa: CASSWGPIEQYF
clone_size: .; v_call: TRBV20-1; j_call: TRBJ1-3; d_call: TRBD1; cdr3_nt: TGCAGTGCCCAGGGGGACAGACTTGACACCATATATTTT; cdr3_aa: CSAQGDRLDTIYF
clone_size: few; v_call: TRBV5-5; j_call: TRBJ2-1; d_call: .; cdr3_nt: TGTGCCAGCAGCTTGGAAGGGTGGCAGGGGAATGAGCAGTTCTTC; cdr3_aa: CASSLEGWQGNEQFF
clone_size: .; v_call: TRBV7-9; j_call: TRBJ1-1; d_call: TRBD1; cdr3_nt: TGTGCCAGCAGCCCCATTAGGGGACAGGGATCGGCGGGGAACACTGAAGCTTTCTTT; cdr3_aa: CASSPIRGQGSAGNTEAFF
clone_size: many; v_call: TRBV7-6; j_call: TRBJ2-7; d_call: .; cdr3_nt: TGTGCCAGCAGCTTAGGTCCTGGATACGAGCAGTACTTC; cdr3_aa: CASSLGPGYEQYF
clone_size: few; v_call: TRBV12-3/TRBV12-4; j_call: TRBJ2-2; d_call: .; cdr3_nt: TGTGCCAGCAGTTTACGGGGAGGGGAGCTGTTTTTT; cdr3_aa: CASSLRGGELFF
clone_size: .; v_call: TRBV7-4; j_call: TRBJ2-1; d_call: .; cdr3_nt: TGTGCCAGCAGCGAGTCCCTACGCCATGAGCAGTTCTTC; cdr3_aa: CASSESLRHEQFF